A selection of T cell receptor beta chains follows, all from one sample in a study of OX40 agonist ivuxolimab in advanced cancers. Only in-frame clones appear in the TCRdb table, and some are missing; sequencing was by immunoSEQ multiplex PCR. Of tens of thousands of clones listed, over 75% are singletons. This material consisted of CD4+ or CD8+ T cells sorted from blood, taken in a trial of the OX40 agonist ivuxolimab. The source of these receptors is an adult with an advanced solid tumor such as melanoma, head and neck, liver or kidney cancer. The CDR3 runs from the conserved cysteine through the conserved F or W. A D gene is named only where the DNA matches it firmly. Size is stated for part of the rows, as once, few or many counts, or as a class when the clone is expanded.

size | J | D | V | CDR3 | DNA
NA | TRBJ2-7 | NA | TRBV28 | CASSLFLPRLPPSYEQYF | TGTGCCAGCAGTTTATTCCTCCCGAGGCTCCCGCCGTCCTACGAGCAGTACTTC
NA | TRBJ1-1 | NA | TRBV11-2 | CASSLATSLNTEAFF | TGTGCCAGCAGCTTAGCTACCAGTTTGAACACTGAAGCTTTCTTT
NA | TRBJ2-7 | TRBD1 | TRBV4-2 | CASSQTGQGVSEQYF | TGTGCCAGCAGCCAAACGGGGCAGGGGGTCTCCGAGCAGTACTTC
NA | TRBJ2-7 | NA | TRBV5-4 | CASSLGRGEQYF | TGTGCCAGCAGCTTGGGCCGGGGCGAGCAGTACTTC
once | TRBJ2-1 | NA | TRBV6-6 | CASSSPQVDEQFF | TGTGCCAGCAGTTCCCCCCAGGTTGATGAGCAGTTCTTC
NA | TRBJ2-7 | TRBD2 | TRBV5-6 | CASSSVASGGHEQYF | TGTGCCAGCAGCTCAGTCGCTAGCGGGGGCCACGAGCAGTACTTC
NA | TRBJ1-5 | NA | TRBV5-5 | CASSQGKGQPQHF | TGTGCCAGCAGCCAGGGGAAGGGTCAGCCCCAGCATTTT
NA | TRBJ2-1 | TRBD2 | TRBV27 | CASSPRAGEVLYNEQFF | TGTGCCAGCAGCCCGCGGGCGGGAGAAGTCCTGTACAATGAGCAGTTCTTC
NA | TRBJ1-1 | TRBD1 | TRBV5-1 | CASSLEGATYTEAFF | TGCGCCAGCAGCCTCGAGGGGGCAACTTACACTGAAGCTTTCTTT
NA | TRBJ1-2 | NA | TRBV27 | CASSPRMYYGYTF | TGTGCCAGCAGTCCCCGGATGTACTATGGCTACACCTTC
NA | TRBJ2-7 | NA | TRBV7-9 | CASSLDYAYEQYF | TGTGCCAGCAGCTTAGACTACGCCTACGAGCAGTACTTC
NA | TRBJ1-2 | NA | TRBV5-5 | CASSWEPTGYGYTF | TGTGCCAGCAGCTGGGAGCCGACAGGATATGGCTACACCTTC
NA | TRBJ2-7 | TRBD1 | TRBV28 | CASSPGQGSYEQYF | TGTGCCAGCAGCCCGGGACAGGGGTCCTACGAGCAGTACTTC
NA | TRBJ2-7 | TRBD1 | TRBV15 | CATSRDQEGQGFYEQYF | TGTGCCACCAGCAGAGATCAGGAAGGACAGGGGTTCTACGAGCAGTACTTC
NA | TRBJ2-1 | TRBD2 | TRBV2 | CASSSSGDSYNEQFF | TGTGCCAGCAGTTCTAGCGGAGACTCCTACAATGAGCAGTTCTTC
NA | TRBJ2-2 | TRBD2 | TRBV4-3 | CASSQDDVAGWHTGELFF | TGCGCCAGCAGCCAAGATGACGTAGCGGGATGGCACACCGGGGAGCTGTTTTTT
NA | TRBJ1-1 | TRBD1 | TRBV27 | CATSRGGRTEAFF | TGTGCCACCTCCAGGGGGGGTCGGACTGAAGCTTTCTTT
NA | TRBJ2-7 | NA | TRBV7-6 | CASSLGGGYEQYF | TGTGCCAGCAGCTTGGGGGGTGGATACGAGCAGTACTTC
NA | TRBJ2-2 | NA | TRBV6-1 | CASSEWTAHLTGELFF | TGTGCCAGCAGTGAATGGACCGCGCACCTAACCGGGGAGCTGTTTTTT
once | TRBJ2-7 | NA | TRBV6-1 | CASSTYEQYF | TGTGCCAGCAGTACCTACGAGCAGTACTTC
once | TRBJ2-3 | TRBD1 | TRBV6-5 | CASSAWTGGTDTQYF | TGTGCCAGCAGTGCCTGGACAGGGGGCACAGATACGCAGTATTTT
NA | TRBJ2-7 | NA | TRBV9 | CASSKDGGAQYF | TGTGCCAGCAGCAAGGACGGAGGGGCACAGTACTTC
NA | TRBJ2-1 | NA | TRBV4-1 | CASSRNIQANNEQFF | TGCGCCAGCAGCCGAAACATTCAGGCCAACAATGAGCAGTTCTTC
NA | TRBJ2-5 | TRBD2 | TRBV25-1 | CASSTLAGGAETQYF | TGTGCCAGCAGCACACTAGCGGGAGGAGCAGAGACCCAGTACTTC
NA | TRBJ2-5 | TRBD2 | TRBV7-3 | CASSLSSGGQETQYF | TGTGCCAGCAGCTTAAGCAGCGGGGGGCAAGAGACCCAGTACTTC
NA | TRBJ1-1 | NA | TRBV27 | CASSLEGGNANTEAFF | TGTGCCAGCAGTTTAGAGGGTGGCAACGCGAACACTGAAGCTTTCTTT
once | TRBJ1-6 | NA | TRBV27 | CASSLAGLLSPLHF | TGTGCCAGCAGTTTGGCAGGGTTGTTATCACCCCTCCACTTT
few | TRBJ2-7 | NA | TRBV15 | CATSRSSSYEQYF | TGTGCCACCAGTAGGAGTAGCTCCTACGAGCAGTACTTC
NA | TRBJ2-2 | NA | TRBV27 | CASSLGGGGELFF | TGTGCCAGCAGTTTAGGAGGGGGCGGGGAGCTGTTTTTT
NA | TRBJ1-1 | NA | TRBV30 | CAWIYTEAFF | TGTGCCTGGATTTACACTGAAGCTTTCTTT
NA | TRBJ1-2 | NA | TRBV6-5 | CASSYVEGPMYGYTF | TGTGCCAGCAGTTACGTCGAGGGCCCGATGTATGGCTACACCTTC
NA | TRBJ2-7 | TRBD1 | TRBV9 | CASSVGQGAYEQYF | TGTGCCAGCAGCGTGGGACAGGGGGCTTACGAGCAGTACTTC
NA | TRBJ2-7 | TRBD1 | TRBV7-3 | CASSIGQGSYEQYF | TGTGCCAGCAGCATAGGACAGGGAAGCTACGAGCAGTACTTC
NA | TRBJ2-6 | NA | TRBV19 | CASSIVSGANVLTF | TGTGCCAGTAGTATTGTTTCCGGGGCCAACGTCCTGACTTTC
NA | TRBJ2-1 | NA | TRBV29-1 | CSVEDQALGSWYEQFF | TGCAGCGTTGAAGATCAGGCACTAGGGAGTTGGTATGAGCAGTTCTTC
NA | TRBJ1-1 | NA | TRBV15 | CATSSPGMRGGTEAFF | TGTGCCACCAGCAGCCCTGGAATGAGGGGGGGCACTGAAGCTTTCTTT
NA | TRBJ2-3 | NA | TRBV7-9 | CASSSLRDTQYF | TGTGCCAGCAGCTCACTCCGGGATACGCAGTATTTT
few | TRBJ1-1 | NA | TRBV7-8 | CASSLGGMYTEAFF | TGTGCCAGCAGCTTAGGGGGGATGTACACTGAAGCTTTCTTT
NA | TRBJ2-3 | NA | TRBV5-6 | CASSLEGWGSTDTQYF | TGTGCCAGCAGCTTGGAGGGGTGGGGGAGCACAGATACGCAGTATTTT
NA | TRBJ1-5 | TRBD1 | TRBV4-3 | CASSSSGTGGGNQPQHF | TGCGCCAGCAGCTCCTCCGGGACAGGGGGCGGCAATCAGCCCCAGCATTTT
NA | TRBJ1-2 | TRBD1 | TRBV6-5 | CASSPPGTGRGYTF | TGTGCCAGCAGTCCGCCCGGGACAGGACGTGGCTACACCTTC
NA | TRBJ2-5 | TRBD2 | TRBV7-9 | CALRAGGQETQYF | TGTGCACTAAGAGCGGGGGGCCAAGAGACCCAGTACTTC
NA | TRBJ1-1 | NA | TRBV29-1 | CSVEVGSSVNTEAFF | TGCAGCGTTGAAGTAGGAAGTTCAGTGAACACTGAAGCTTTCTTT
NA | TRBJ1-2 | NA | TRBV4-1 | CASSHVNEYGYTF | TGCGCCAGCAGCCACGTGAATGAGTATGGCTACACCTTC